A single sample gave rise to the 5 T cell receptor beta chains below, sequenced in a study of blood T cell repertoires in COVID-19. Sequencing was performed with immunoSEQ multiplex PCR; in TCRdb, only in-frame clones are kept and a portion is missing. Of roughly 100,000 clones in the sample, roughly four fifths are singletons; the top ten hold 4% to 5.5%. Sequenced material: peripheral blood. Receptors originate from a man in his 60s with acute or convalescent COVID-19.

This clone came up once. This chain connects TRBV30 to TRBJ2-3, with 10 nucleotides matching TRBD1. The CDR3 contains 14 residues. V lost 7 bases and J lost 4; bases outside the gene matches: 8. Germline V CDR1 and CDR2: GTSNPN, SVGIG (reference sequence). CDR3 residues: CASGTGVASDTQYF. CDR3 in DNA: TGTGCCTCCGGGACAGGGGTTGCCTCAGATACGCAGTATTTT.

V usage is TRBV5-1 and J usage is TRBJ1-1, with D perhaps TRBD1 (6 bases). CDR1 and CDR2 from the germline V gene are SGHRS and YFSETQ. CDR3 length: 14 residues. Trimming stripped 0 bases from V and 7 bases from J, with 13 bases between. In DNA, the CDR3 is TGCGCCAGCAGCTTGGGGACCTCAGGGGTTGAAGCTTTCTTT. Translating gives CASSLGTSGVEAFF.

The chain carries TRBV7-9 and TRBJ1-4; 9 bases agree with TRBD1. The CDR3 consists of 14 residues. Germline V lookup: CDR1 SEHNR, CDR2 FQNEAQ (reference sequence). V shed 6 bases and J 4 bases; nucleotides not matched to a gene: 3. CDR3 loop: CASRRQGDNEKLFF. CDR3 coding DNA: TGTGCCAGCAGACGACAGGGGGATAATGAAAAACTGTTTTTT.

The rearrangement joins TRBV3-1 (or the pseudogene TRBV3-2) to TRBJ1-4; unclear D gene. This CDR3 spans 14 amino acids. The V gene's germline CDR1 is LGHDT and CDR2 YNNKEL (reference sequence). Trimming left V 4 bases short and J 8 bases short, with 14 bases between. The CDR3 sequence is CASSLEGVREKLFF. The CDR3 nucleotides are TGTGCCAGCAGCCTAGAGGGTGTGCGGGAAAAACTGTTTTTT.

V gene TRBV4-2 combines with J gene TRBJ2-3; 11 nucleotides match TRBD2. Per the germline V gene, CDR1 is LGHNA and CDR2 is YNFKEQ. The CDR3 consists of 18 residues. V trimming: 0 bases; J trimming: 2 bases; junction bases outside the gene matches: 7. The CDR3 loop is CASSQDRALAGATDTQYF. In DNA, the CDR3 is TGTGCCAGCAGCCAAGATCGAGCACTAGCGGGAGCCACAGATACGCAGTATTTT.